The 25 T cell receptor beta chains below all came from one sample that was sequenced in a study of T cell changes during pregnancy in multiple sclerosis. Sequencing was performed with immunoSEQ multiplex PCR; in TCRdb, only in-frame clones are kept and a portion is missing. This table holds about 73,000 clones, almost 95% found once. Material: peripheral blood, obtained in the third trimester of pregnancy. These receptors were collected from a female donor in good health, enrolled as a control in a pregnancy study.

The chain employs TRBV7-2 and TRBJ2-5; D is undetermined. Germline lookup yields CDR1 SGHTA and CDR2 FQGNSA. There are 11 residues in the CDR3. Trimming cost V 5 bases and J 7 bases, with 8 bases left between them. CDR3 in amino acids: CASSPGLTQYF. The CDR3 nucleotides read TGTGCCAGCAGCCCAGGATTGACCCAGTACTTC.

The gene calls are TRBV18 and TRBJ2-1; tentative D call: TRBD2 (5 bases). V lost 3 bases and J lost 12, with 12 bases in between. CDR3 length: 12 residues. Germline V gene data show CDR1 as KGHSH and CDR2 as LQKENI. The CDR3 here is CASSPGGLVQFF. CDR3 nucleotides: TGTGCCAGCTCACCTGGAGGACTCGTGCAGTTCTTC.

The chain links TRBV19 to TRBJ1-5; 9 nucleotides match TRBD1. Germline V gene lookup returns CDR1 LNHDA and CDR2 SQIVND (reference sequence). Trimming at V came to 5 bases and at J to 2 bases, leaving 4 bases not matched to a gene. This CDR3 spans 15 amino acids. Here the CDR3 reads CASSGQGTGNQPQHF. In nucleotides, the CDR3 is TGTGCCAGTAGTGGACAGGGGACCGGCAATCAGCCCCAGCATTTT.

This chain connects TRBV27 to TRBJ2-3, with 8 nucleotides matching TRBD2. CDR3 length: 16 residues. Trimming at V came to 5 bases and at J to 6 bases, leaving 13 bases not matched to a gene. Germline V gene sequence: CDR1 MNHEY, CDR2 SMNVEV (reference sequence). For the CDR3, the DNA is TGTGCCAGCAGTATTTACTTGGGCGGGGGGATCGATACGCAGTATTTT. It specifies CASSIYLGGGIDTQYF.

The V gene is TRBV6-1, the J gene TRBJ2-3, with D unresolved. V was pared by 7 bases and J by 2 bases, with 4 bases between. The CDR3 consists of 11 residues. CDR1 MNHNS and CDR2 SASEGT come from the germline V gene. This CDR3 is CASTITDTQYF. CDR3 bases: TGTGCCAGCACAATCACAGATACGCAGTATTTT.

This chain joins TRBV5-1 and TRBJ2-4; the match to TRBD1 covers 8 bases. The CDR3 consists of 13 residues. CDR1 is SGHRS, CDR2 YFSETQ, per germline. The ends lost 4 bases at V and 7 bases at J; junction bases unmatched: 4. This CDR3 reads CASSPGGENIQYF. The CDR3, as DNA: TGCGCCAGCAGCCCAGGGGGCGAGAACATTCAGTACTTC. Based on the CDR3 plus reference TRBV5-1 and TRBJ2-4, the full variable domain is KAGVTQTPRYLIKTRGQQVTLSCSPISGHRSVSWYQQTPGQGLQFLFEYFSETQRNKGNFPGRFSGRQFSNSRSEMNVSTLELGDSALYLCASSPGGENIQYFGAGTRLSVL.

This clone was seen just once. This chain joins TRBV9 and TRBJ1-2, with D possibly matching TRBD1 (5 bases). The length of the CDR3 is 13 residues. Deletions cut 1 base from V and 7 bases from J, with 11 bases between. Germline CDR1 SGDLS, CDR2 YYNGEE. CDR3: CASSVPGRGGYTF. Here the CDR3 DNA reads TGTGCCAGCAGCGTACCGGGTAGGGGTGGCTACACCTTC.

The chain links TRBV5-1 to TRBJ2-5; 11 positions match TRBD2. With V trimmed by 1 base and J by 1 base, 6 bases remained unmatched. This CDR3 has 17 residues. From germline, CDR1 is SGHRS and CDR2 YFSETQ. CDR3 loop: CASSLRLAGGTQETQYF. The CDR3 DNA is TGCGCCAGCAGCTTGCGGCTAGCGGGGGGAACCCAAGAGACCCAGTACTTC.

The chain joins TRBV6-5 to TRBJ2-3, with 9 nucleotides matching TRBD2. This CDR3 spans 16 amino acids. Germline V CDR1 and CDR2: MNHEY, SVGAGI. The V segment lost 1 base and the J segment 5 bases; nucleotides outside the gene matches: 7. CDR3 DNA: TGTGCCAGCAGTTACTACCTAGCGGGACATGGAGATACGCAGTATTTT. Amino acid sequence: CASSYYLAGHGDTQYF.

The CDR3 DNA reads as TGCAGCGTTGAGTGGGCTCGCCAAGAGACCCAGTACTTC. Encoded protein: CSVEWARQETQYF. The rearrangement links TRBV29-1 to TRBJ2-5, with no clear D. The CDR3 runs to 13 residues. Germline V lookup: CDR1 SQVTM, CDR2 ANQGSEA. Trimming removed 3 bases from V and 1 base from J, with 9 bases in between.

The rearrangement joins TRBV28 to TRBJ2-4, with D possibly being TRBD1 (7 bases). V lost 0 bases and J lost 4, with 10 bases in between. Looked up from germline, CDR1 is MDHEN and CDR2 is SYDVKM. The CDR3 covers 15 residues. The CDR3 protein is CASSLWSGGKNIQYF. The CDR3 DNA sequence: TGTGCCAGCAGTTTATGGTCAGGGGGGAAAAACATTCAGTACTTC.

This chain connects TRBV5-8 to TRBJ1-4; D gene uncertain. Germline CDR1 SGHTS, CDR2 YDEGEE. The CDR3 length is 17 residues. Trimming stripped 2 bases from V and 5 bases from J, with 19 bases between. Here the CDR3 reads CASSLGLYAGTNEKLFF. The CDR3 coding sequence is TGTGCCAGCAGCTTAGGACTATATGCGGGCACGAATGAAAAACTGTTTTTT.

The J gene is TRBJ2-3, the V gene TRBV7-3; 10 positions match TRBD2. V shed 2 bases, J shed 6 bases, and the junction held 5 bases outside the gene matches. Germline lookup yields CDR1 SGHTA and CDR2 FQGTGA. The CDR3 covers 15 residues. The CDR3 DNA reads TGTGCCAGCAGCTTATCTAGCGGGAGTTCCGATACGCAGTATTTT. This codes for CASSLSSGSSDTQYF.

Here the CDR3 reads CATSTQVNQPQHF. In DNA form, the CDR3 reads TGTGCCACCAGCACACAGGTTAATCAGCCCCAGCATTTT. The V gene is TRBV15, the J gene TRBJ1-5; D is perhaps TRBD1 (5 bases). The CDR3 loop spans 13 amino acids. Germline V gene sequence: CDR1 LNHNV, CDR2 YYDKDF (reference sequence). The ends were cut back, 4 bases at V and 4 bases at J, with 8 bases in the middle.

This sequence joins TRBV11-2 and TRBJ2-5, with D hard to call. The germline V gene has CDR1 SGHAT and CDR2 FQNNGV. This CDR3 has 12 amino acids. Trimming shortened V by 6 bases and J by 0 bases, and 5 bases separated the two germline ends. Written as DNA, the CDR3 is TGTGCCAGCAGTCCCTACCAAGAGACCCAGTACTTC. This sequence encodes CASSPYQETQYF.

The chain recombines TRBV28 with TRBJ2-3, with 9 bases lining up with TRBD2. Trimming took 3 bases from V and 2 from J; bases not matched to a gene: 6. There are 16 residues in the CDR3. In germline, CDR1 is MDHEN, CDR2 SYDVKM. The DNA of the CDR3 is TGTGCCAGCAGTTTGTTAGCGGGGGCCCCCACAGATACGCAGTATTTT. It codes for CASSLLAGAPTDTQYF.

This CDR3 is CASSQGSTTEAFF. CDR3 in DNA: TGCGCCAGCAGCCAGGGGAGTACAACTGAAGCTTTCTTT. The chain has TRBV4-3 and TRBJ1-1, with D unresolved. Trimming removed 3 bases from V and 5 bases from J, with 10 bases in between. CDR1 and CDR2 (germline): LGHNA, YSLEER. The CDR3 contains 13 residues.

This clone was picked up one time. The chain joins TRBV7-2 to TRBJ1-5; D remains ambiguous. The CDR3 is 15 residues long. The germline V gene encodes CDR1 SGHTA and CDR2 FQGNSA. The germline V and J ends were trimmed by 4 bases and 5 bases, with 15 bases remaining between them. The CDR3 protein is CASSSPTDNHQPQHF. The CDR3, as DNA: TGTGCCAGCAGCTCCCCTACTGACAACCATCAGCCCCAGCATTTT.

This chain connects TRBV1 to TRBJ2-3; TRBD2 reflects the table's D call only, with no check against the DNA. TRBV1 is a recognized pseudogene. The CDR3 is made up of 15 amino acids. In DNA form, the CDR3 reads TGCACCAGCAGCCAAGAGCGGGAGGGTAAGGATACGCAGTATTTT. Translated: CTSSQEREGKDTQYF.

V gene TRBV4-3 combines with J gene TRBJ1-4; D is perhaps TRBD1 (5 bases). V gave up 0 bases and J gave up 4 bases, with 12 bases separating them. Germline-derived CDR1 and CDR2 are LGHNA and YSLEER. The CDR3 is made up of 16 amino acids. The CDR3 is CASSQDLGAGNEKLFF. DNA for the CDR3: TGCGCCAGCAGCCAAGATCTAGGGGCAGGTAATGAAAAACTGTTTTTT.

This chain connects TRBV28 to TRBJ1-2, with D possibly being TRBD1 (6 bases). Deletions cut 2 bases from V and 4 bases from J, with 11 bases between. Germline CDR1 and CDR2: MDHEN and SYDVKM. This CDR3 has 14 residues. In DNA, the CDR3 is TGTGCCAGCAGTTTAGGGAGGGGGGCCTATGGCTACACCTTC. It is translated as CASSLGRGAYGYTF.

This chain connects TRBV7-2 to TRBJ2-5; 16 bases fit TRBD2. CDR1 is SGHTA and CDR2 is FQGNSA in the germline V gene. The CDR3 is 17 amino acids. V lost 5 bases, J lost 4 bases, and 7 bases stayed unmatched. The CDR3 spells CASSVGLAGGSGETQYF. The CDR3 DNA reads TGTGCCAGCAGCGTGGGACTAGCGGGAGGGTCAGGAGAGACCCAGTACTTC.

The gene calls are TRBV29-1 and TRBJ2-7; 9 nucleotides agree with TRBD1. The ends lost 4 bases at V and 3 bases at J; junction bases unmatched: 4. The CDR3 extends over 13 amino acids. Looked up from germline, CDR1 is SQVTM and CDR2 is ANQGSEA. The chain's CDR3 is CSVGGGQGYEQYF. The CDR3 coding sequence is TGCAGCGTTGGGGGGGGACAGGGCTACGAGCAGTACTTC.

The sample holds a few counts of this clone. The V gene is TRBV28, the J gene TRBJ1-2; D gene ambiguous. Germline-derived CDR1 and CDR2 are MDHEN and SYDVKM. V was pared by 4 bases and J by 6 bases, with 12 bases between. The CDR3 is made up of 13 amino acids. The chain's CDR3 is CASSSGFGDGYTF. In nucleotides, the CDR3 is TGTGCCAGCAGTTCCGGTTTCGGGGATGGCTACACCTTC.

The J gene is TRBJ2-3, the V gene TRBV28; D perhaps matches TRBD2 (6 bases). This CDR3 comprises 14 residues. CDR1 and CDR2 (germline): MDHEN, SYDVKM. V lost 1 base to trimming and J lost 6 bases, with 11 bases between them. The DNA for the CDR3 is TGTGCCAGCAGTTTATCGGGGAGGTGGGATACGCAGTATTTT. Amino acids: CASSLSGRWDTQYF.